Given below is one T cell receptor (beta chain) in context. There is no known antigen for this receptor. No quality values exist for individual bases; no much larger clone is one base distant. Different DNA sequences within this sample yield the same CDR3. CD8 naive samples were CD45RO-negative cells positively selected for CCR7, giving a CD45RA+CCR7+ population that excluded TemRA cells. Donors were healthy HIV-negative adults with no recently reported acute infections or vaccinations. All donors were Caucasian adults living in Nashville, Tennessee, USA. After blood collection by leukapheresis, PBMCs were isolated using Ficoll-Histopaque density gradient centrifugation and then cryopreserved in the vapor phase of liquid nitrogen. Analytical flow cytometry was used to check the purity and quantity of every magnetically sorted T cell population. Each sorted fraction had its genomic DNA isolated and then quantified by UV absorbance on a Nanodrop 2000c.

TCR CDR3 regions were amplified from genomic DNA by multiplex PCR using the deep immunoSEQ assay. Genomic DNA extracted from each cell subset was distributed evenly over all wells of several immunoSEQ 96-well plates, and each plate served as one replicate. For sorted subsets, each replicate PCR was loaded with about 200 ng genomic DNA, equivalent to roughly 30,000 T cell genomes. The purified libraries were quantified using a Qubit 3.0 fluorometer, sized with a Bioanalyzer 2100, and then quantified again using the KAPA Library Quantification kit. Every immunoSEQ 96-well plate was sequenced on a separate single-read 150-cycle Illumina NextSeq 550 flow cell. Per the source publication's procedure: The immunoSEQ output contained only junctional sequences without quality scores, so filtering could not match that applied to full-length reads. To assign V/J genes and CDR3, sequences were annotated using PyIR, a Python wrapper for IgBLAST v1.9, with IMGT germline references. Reads with weak V/J assignments (E-value above 1e-6), missing CDR3, stop codons, out-of-frame junctions, or ambiguous translated residues were removed. A V3J clonotype was defined by an identical inferred V gene, J gene, and CDR3 amino acid sequence. Percentage overlap between repertoires was computed as shared unique clonotypes divided by the size of the smaller repertoire. Repertoire richness was assessed with RTK rarefaction, the Chao1 estimator, and Recon v2.1 estimates of unobserved clonotypes. OLGA was used to compute generation probabilities for all TCRbeta clonotypes that the gDNA method yielded from a few donors. TCRdb obtained this table from immuneACCESS and retained in-frame rearrangements with V and J assigned. These tables miss some clones; where compared with another copy, unresolved V genes account for less than half of the shortfall, and the remainder is unexplained. That table furnishes V, J and clone size, whereas the DNA furnished D and trimming. Across this sample there are about 2.2 million clones, with roughly 91% seen only once. The ten largest clones capture 1.5% to 2% of the sample.

This entry belongs to a study of shared clonotypes between healthy human individuals (dated by TCRdb to the early 2020s). For the study in its entirety: Three men and two women, aged 18 to 49 years, made up the cohort. The study deeply sequenced blood TCR repertoires of five healthy adults to estimate repertoire size and the extent of clonotype sharing between individuals. Different laboratories and diverse techniques were used to prepare libraries and sequence TCR repertoires, to increase sequencing depth and limit assay-specific biases. Per donor, leukapheresis produced somewhere between about 0.8 and 9.5 billion PBMCs. Per donor, three plates each were used for CD4 naive and CD4 memory, two for CD8 naive, and one for CD8 memory. Beyond this particular receptor, the publication reports: Higher generation probabilities were observed for clonotypes shared by all four sorted-subset donors than for non-shared clonotypes. Pairwise subsampling indicated that sequencing depth was expected to affect the degree of clonotype sharing among donors. Incomplete sequencing was indicated by rarefaction of sorted-subset datasets, despite the large sequencing depth. The genetic and exposure-history diversity represented was limited by the small number of donors. Across four donors, around 5% of naive CD4, roughly 3.3% of naive CD8, under 2.5% of memory CD4, and roughly 0.4% of memory CD8 clonotypes were shared. Larger estimated clonotype richness was generally found for naive subsets than for memory subsets. Sampling was restricted to blood, and TCR repertoires in tissue are likely to differ from TCR repertoires in blood.

Including cysteine and phenylalanine, the CDR3 has 15 amino acids. CDR3 DNA is the only sequence kept; it has 45 bases, read in frame from the first base. CDR1 and CDR2 are read off the germline V gene as MNHEY and SVGAGI. The germline V and J ends show losses of 0 bases and 3 bases respectively, and no gene match explains 1 base of the junction. The chain was built from TRBV6-5 and TRBJ2-7; 11 central nucleotides agree with TRBD1. This receptor was taken from a man between 18 and 29 years old in good health. Some clones in this sample may be carry-over from other donors' samples. What was sequenced was naive CD8+ T cells from PBMCs. This specimen's cell subset or site label, interpreted: CD45RA+CCR7+. The CDR3 protein sequence reads: CASSYSGTGGYEQYF. The nucleotide sequence reads as follows: TGTGCCAGCAGTTACTCTGGGACAGGGGGCTACGAGCAGTACTTC.